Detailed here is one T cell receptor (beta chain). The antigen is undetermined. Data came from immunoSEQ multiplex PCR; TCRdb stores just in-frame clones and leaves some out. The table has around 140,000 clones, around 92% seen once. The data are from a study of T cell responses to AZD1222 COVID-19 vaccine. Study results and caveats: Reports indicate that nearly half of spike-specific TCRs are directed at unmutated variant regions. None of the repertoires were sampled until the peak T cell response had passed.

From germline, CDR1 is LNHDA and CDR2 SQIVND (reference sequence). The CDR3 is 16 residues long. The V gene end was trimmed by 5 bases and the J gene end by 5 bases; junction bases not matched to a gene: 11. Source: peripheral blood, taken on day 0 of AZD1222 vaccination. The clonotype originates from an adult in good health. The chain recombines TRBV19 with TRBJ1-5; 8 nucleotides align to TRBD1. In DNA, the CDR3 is TGTGCCAGTAGTCCATCGACAGGGGCGAGGTATCAGCCCCAGCATTTT. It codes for CASSPSTGARYQPQHF.